Shown below are 2 T cell receptor beta chains from a single sample sequenced in a study of blood T cell repertoires in COVID-19. TCRdb's table, derived via immunoSEQ multiplex PCR, lists solely in-frame clones and lacks some. The table records around 150,000 clones, 80% to 95% of them present only once. Sequences were obtained from peripheral blood. These receptors were obtained from a woman aged 45-59 years with acute or convalescent COVID-19.

Concerning this clone itself: Mismatch with germline at one junction end may stem from a read error. This chain joins TRBV9 and TRBJ2-7, with D hard to call. CDR1 SGDLS and CDR2 YYNGEE come from the germline V gene. The CDR3 extends over 14 amino acids. The CDR3 nucleotides are TGTGCCAGCAGCGTAGCCGTAGTCTCCCACGAGCAGTACTTC. This gives the protein CASSVAVVSHEQYF.

The chain couples TRBV7-8 to TRBJ1-2; 8 bases line up with TRBD1. Germline V gene lookup returns CDR1 SGHVS and CDR2 FQNEAQ. The CDR3 loop spans 14 amino acids. The trim removed 5 bases at V and 6 bases at J, leaving 8 bases unmatched. The DNA of the CDR3 is TGTGCCAGCAGCCCACGGACAGGGTTAAATGGCTACACCTTC. Translation gives CASSPRTGLNGYTF.